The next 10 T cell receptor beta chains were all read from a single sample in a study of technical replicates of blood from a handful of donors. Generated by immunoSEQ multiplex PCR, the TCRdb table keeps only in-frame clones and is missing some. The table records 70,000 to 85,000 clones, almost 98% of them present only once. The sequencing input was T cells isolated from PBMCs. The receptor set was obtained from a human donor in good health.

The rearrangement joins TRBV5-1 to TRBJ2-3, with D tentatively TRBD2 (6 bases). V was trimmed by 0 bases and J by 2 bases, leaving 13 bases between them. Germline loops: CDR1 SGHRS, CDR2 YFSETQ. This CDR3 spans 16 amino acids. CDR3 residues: CASSLDAGTTTDTQYF. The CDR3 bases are TGCGCCAGCAGCTTGGATGCGGGGACCACCACAGATACGCAGTATTTT.

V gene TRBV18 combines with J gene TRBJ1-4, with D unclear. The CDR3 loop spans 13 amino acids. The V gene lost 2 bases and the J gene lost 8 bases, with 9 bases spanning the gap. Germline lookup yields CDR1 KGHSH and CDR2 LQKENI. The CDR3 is CASSPKEWEKLFF. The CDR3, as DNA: TGTGCCAGCTCACCAAAGGAGTGGGAAAAACTGTTTTTT. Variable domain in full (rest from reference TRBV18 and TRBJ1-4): NAGVMQNPRHLVRRRGQEARLRCSPMKGHSHVYWYRQLPEEGLKFMVYLQKENIIDESGMPKERFSAEFPKEGPSILRIQQVVRGDSAAYFCASSPKEWEKLFFGSGTQLSVL.

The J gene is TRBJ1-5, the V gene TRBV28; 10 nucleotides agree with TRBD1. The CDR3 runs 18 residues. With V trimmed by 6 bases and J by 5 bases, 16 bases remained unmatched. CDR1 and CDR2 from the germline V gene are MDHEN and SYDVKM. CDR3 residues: CASSPSVVGQGPYQPQHF. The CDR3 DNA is TGTGCCAGCAGCCCATCCGTGGTGGGACAGGGGCCCTATCAGCCCCAGCATTTT.

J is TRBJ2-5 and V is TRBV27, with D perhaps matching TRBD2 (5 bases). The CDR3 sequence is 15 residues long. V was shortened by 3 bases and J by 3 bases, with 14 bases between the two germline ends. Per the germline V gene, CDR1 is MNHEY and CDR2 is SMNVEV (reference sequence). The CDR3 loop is CASSFGSAEKETQYF. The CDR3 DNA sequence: TGTGCCAGCAGTTTTGGTAGCGCGGAAAAAGAGACCCAGTACTTC.

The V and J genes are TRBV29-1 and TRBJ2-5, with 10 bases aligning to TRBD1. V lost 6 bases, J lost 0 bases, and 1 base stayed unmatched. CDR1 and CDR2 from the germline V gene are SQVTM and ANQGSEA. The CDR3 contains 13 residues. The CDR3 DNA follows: TGCAGCGTCGGACAGGGGGACCAAGAGACCCAGTACTTC. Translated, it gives CSVGQGDQETQYF.

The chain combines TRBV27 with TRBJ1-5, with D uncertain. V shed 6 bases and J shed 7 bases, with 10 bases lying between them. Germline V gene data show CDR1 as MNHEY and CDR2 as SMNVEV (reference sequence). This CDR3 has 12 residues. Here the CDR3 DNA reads TGTGCCAGCAGGGAGGCTGGCCAGCCCCAGCATTTT. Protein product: CASREAGQPQHF.

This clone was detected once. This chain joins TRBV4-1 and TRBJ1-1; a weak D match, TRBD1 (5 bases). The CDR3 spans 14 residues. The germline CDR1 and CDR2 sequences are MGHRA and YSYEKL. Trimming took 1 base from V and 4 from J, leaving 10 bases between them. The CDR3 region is CASSQVTGRTEAFF. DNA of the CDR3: TGCGCCAGCAGCCAAGTAACAGGACGCACTGAAGCTTTCTTT.

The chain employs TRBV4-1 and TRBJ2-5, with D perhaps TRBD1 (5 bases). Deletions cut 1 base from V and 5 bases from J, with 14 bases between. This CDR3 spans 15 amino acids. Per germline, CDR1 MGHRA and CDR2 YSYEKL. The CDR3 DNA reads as TGCGCCAGCAGCCAAGGAACACAGGCTTGGGAGACCCAGTACTTC. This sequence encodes CASSQGTQAWETQYF.

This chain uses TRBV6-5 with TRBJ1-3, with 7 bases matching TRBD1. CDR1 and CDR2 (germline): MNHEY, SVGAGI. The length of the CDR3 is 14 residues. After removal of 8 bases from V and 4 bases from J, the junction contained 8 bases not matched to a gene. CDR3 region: CASSSQGVGNTIYF. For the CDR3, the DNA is TGTGCCAGCTCCTCTCAGGGGGTGGGAAACACCATATATTTT.

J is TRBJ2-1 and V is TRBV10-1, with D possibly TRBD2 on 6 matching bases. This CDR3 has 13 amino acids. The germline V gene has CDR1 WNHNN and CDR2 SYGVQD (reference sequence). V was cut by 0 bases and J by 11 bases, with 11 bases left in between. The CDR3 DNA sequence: TGCGCCAGCAGTGAGTCGATGGCGGGGCAGCAGTTCTTC. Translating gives CASSESMAGQQFF.